A single sample gave rise to the 7 T cell receptor beta chains below, sequenced in a study of radiotherapy plus CTLA-4 blockade in lung cancer. TCRdb keeps only in-frame clones here, not all; method: immunoSEQ multiplex PCR. The table has nearly 110,000 clones, under 90% seen once. Sequences were derived from peripheral blood, sampled from a patient treated with radiotherapy plus ipilimumab. The receptors were sampled from a human donor with non-small cell lung cancer that progressed on radiotherapy plus ipilimumab. Some clones in this sample may be carry-over from other donors' samples.

This chain links TRBV21-1 with TRBJ1-2. TRBV21-1 constitutes a pseudogene. This CDR3 has 12 amino acids. This CDR3 is CASTGGPYGYTF. The CDR3 DNA reads TGTGCCAGCACGGGGGGCCCCTATGGCTACACCTTC.

CDR3 DNA: TGTGCCAGCAGTCCCAGGATAGAGACCCAGTACTTC. It is translated as CASSPRIETQYF. The chain has TRBV6-6 and TRBJ2-5; D remains ambiguous. Trimming took off 5 bases at V and 4 bases at J, with 8 bases between the two ends. CDR1 and CDR2 from the germline V gene are MNHNY and SVGAGI (reference sequence). CDR3 length: 12 residues.

This clone was counted only a few times. J is TRBJ1-2 and V is TRBV6-5, with D uncertain. Trimming took off 2 bases at V and 4 bases at J, with 11 bases between the two ends. This CDR3 spans 14 amino acids. Germline values: CDR1 MNHEY, CDR2 SVGAGI. The CDR3 protein is CASSYQADLYGYTF. DNA of the CDR3: TGTGCCAGCAGTTACCAGGCAGACCTCTATGGCTACACCTTC.

The sample holds one count of this clone. The chain combines TRBV6-1 with TRBJ1-2; D remains ambiguous. The CDR3 has 15 residues. V was trimmed by 7 bases and J by 2 bases, leaving 17 bases between them. Germline assignment: CDR1 MNHNS and CDR2 SASEGT. The DNA for the CDR3 is TGTGCCAGCAAACCCCTGGACTCAAACAACTATGGCTACACCTTC. This sequence encodes CASKPLDSNNYGYTF.

The V gene is TRBV5-1, the J gene TRBJ1-1; D remains unclear. The V gene's germline CDR1 is SGHRS and CDR2 YFSETQ. V was cut by 5 bases and J by 1 base, with 9 bases left in between. The CDR3 covers 13 residues. The CDR3 sequence: CASSREGNTEAFF. The CDR3 bases are TGCGCCAGCAGTAGGGAGGGGAACACTGAAGCTTTCTTT.

J is TRBJ2-7 and V is TRBV25-1; no firm D call. Trimming left V 4 bases short and J 2 bases short, with 9 bases between. The CDR3 contains 13 residues. Germline CDR1 MGHDK, CDR2 SYGVNS. CDR3 bases: TGTGCCAGCAGTGTAGCACCCCCCTACGAGCAGTACTTC. Its protein product is CASSVAPPYEQYF.

This clone was seen more than once but under ten times. The chain joins TRBV6-1 to TRBJ1-2; tentative D call: TRBD1 (6 bases). The CDR3 loop spans 15 amino acids. The germline V gene encodes CDR1 MNHNS and CDR2 SASEGT. Trimming removed 6 bases from V and 8 bases from J, with 22 bases in between. The CDR3 spells CASSLQGGGEGGYTF. The CDR3 DNA reads TGTGCCAGCAGCTTACAGGGAGGAGGAGAAGGCGGCTACACCTTC.